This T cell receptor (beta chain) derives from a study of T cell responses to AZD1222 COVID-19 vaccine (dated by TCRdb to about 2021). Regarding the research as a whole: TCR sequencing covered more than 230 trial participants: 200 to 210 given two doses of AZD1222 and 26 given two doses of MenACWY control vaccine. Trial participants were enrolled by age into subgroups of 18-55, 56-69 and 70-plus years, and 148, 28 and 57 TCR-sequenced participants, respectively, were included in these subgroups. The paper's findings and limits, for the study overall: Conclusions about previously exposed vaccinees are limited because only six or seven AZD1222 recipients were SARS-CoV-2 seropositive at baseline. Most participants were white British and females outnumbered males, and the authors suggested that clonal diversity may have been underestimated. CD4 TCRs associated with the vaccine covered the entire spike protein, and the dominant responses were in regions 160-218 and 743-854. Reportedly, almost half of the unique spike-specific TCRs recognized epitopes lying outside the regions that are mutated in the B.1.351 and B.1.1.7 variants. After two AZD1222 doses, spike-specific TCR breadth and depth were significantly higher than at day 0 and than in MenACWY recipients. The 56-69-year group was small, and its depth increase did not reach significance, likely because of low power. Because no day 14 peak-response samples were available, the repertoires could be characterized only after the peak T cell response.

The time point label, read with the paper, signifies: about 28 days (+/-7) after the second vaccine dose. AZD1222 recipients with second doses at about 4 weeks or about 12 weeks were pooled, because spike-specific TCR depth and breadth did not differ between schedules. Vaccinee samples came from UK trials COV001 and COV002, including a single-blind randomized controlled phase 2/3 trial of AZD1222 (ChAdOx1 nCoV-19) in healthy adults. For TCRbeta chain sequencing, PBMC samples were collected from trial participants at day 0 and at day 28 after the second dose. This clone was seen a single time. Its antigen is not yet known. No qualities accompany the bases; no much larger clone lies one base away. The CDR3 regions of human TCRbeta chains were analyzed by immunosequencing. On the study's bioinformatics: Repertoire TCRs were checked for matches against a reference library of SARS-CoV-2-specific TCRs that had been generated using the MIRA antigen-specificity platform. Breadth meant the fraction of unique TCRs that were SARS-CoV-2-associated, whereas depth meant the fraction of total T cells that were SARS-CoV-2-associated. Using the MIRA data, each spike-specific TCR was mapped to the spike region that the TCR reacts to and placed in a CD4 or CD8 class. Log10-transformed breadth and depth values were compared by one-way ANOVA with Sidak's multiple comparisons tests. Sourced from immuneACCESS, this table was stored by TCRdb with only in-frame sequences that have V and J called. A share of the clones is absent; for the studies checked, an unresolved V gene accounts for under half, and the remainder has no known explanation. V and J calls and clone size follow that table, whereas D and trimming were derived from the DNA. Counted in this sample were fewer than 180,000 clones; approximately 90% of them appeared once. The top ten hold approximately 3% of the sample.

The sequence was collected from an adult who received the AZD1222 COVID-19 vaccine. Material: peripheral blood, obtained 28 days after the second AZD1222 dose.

The DNA reads as follows: TGTGCCAGTAGAACAGGGTTAGGTAGCAATCAGCCCCAGCATTTT. Its protein reads: CASRTGLGSNQPQHF. The V and J genes are TRBV19 and TRBJ1-5, with a weak D call of TRBD1 (6 bases match). CDR1 and CDR2 are drawn from the germline V gene (reference sequence): LNHDA, SQIVND. The CDR3 covers 15 residues, taking in both the cysteine and the phenylalanine. The retained sequence is limited to the CDR3, 45 bases, with the frame set at the first base. Relative to germline, V is 6 bases shorter and J is 0 bases shorter, with 12 bases between their ends.